This T cell receptor (beta chain) derives from a study of cytomegalovirus exposure and HLA in healthy donors. Overall study results and limits: In an earlier analysis, in approximately 570 donors, most V segments appeared productive either ~87% or ~30% of the time.

The primer mix had 60 Vbeta and 13 Jbeta primers. The data were produced by immunoSEQ multiplex PCR, yet TCRdb's version contains in-frame clones alone and is incomplete. The repertoire consists of 150,000 to 200,000 clones, with roughly 86% occurring once and the leading ten covering 3.4%. CDR1 and CDR2 (germline): SGDLS, YYNGEE. The length of the CDR3 is 21 residues. V trimming: 0 bases; J trimming: 1 base; junction bases outside the gene matches: 10. As for this clone: Its antigen is currently unknown.

V gene TRBV9 combines with J gene TRBJ2-6; 13 nucleotides align to TRBD2. The sample comprised PBMCs. The receptor's source is a man in his forties or fifties in good health and CMV-seropositive. The chain's CDR3 is CASSVDRTSGRTRSGANVLTF. As DNA, the CDR3 is TGTGCCAGCAGCGTAGATAGGACTAGCGGGAGAACGCGGTCTGGGGCCAACGTCCTGACTTTC.